A selection of T cell receptor beta chains follows, all from one sample in a study of identical twins. TCRdb ran MiXCR on the 5' RACE reads and lists one entry per CDR3 protein. The sample includes some 760,000 distinct CDR3 sequences, about 20% of them seen just once. This same sample was also taken into another study, of T cells expressing NK-cell markers.

The specimen was PBMCs. These receptors were obtained from a woman aged 18-29 years in good health. CDR3s include the opening cysteine and the closing phenylalanine or tryptophan. A D gene is named only where the DNA matches it firmly. Part of the rows lack a size; the others show once, few, many or a class for expanded clones.

CDR3 | DNA | D | length | J | size | V
CASTRTGAGELFF | TGTGCCAGCACTCGAACAGGGGCCGGGGAGCTGTTTTTT | TRBD1 | 13 | TRBJ2-2 | - | TRBV12-3/TRBV12-4
CSARDPRVGYEQYF | TGCAGTGCTAGAGATCCCAGGGTAGGGTACGAGCAGTACTTC | - | 14 | TRBJ2-7 | - | TRBV20-1
CASSFEAGATEAFF | TGTGCCAGCAGTTTCGAGGCGGGGGCCACTGAAGCTTTCTTT | - | 14 | TRBJ1-1 | - | TRBV12-3/TRBV12-4
CASRTGITEQYF | TGTGCCAGCAGGACCGGGATTACCGAGCAGTACTTC | - | 12 | TRBJ2-7 | - | TRBV12-3/TRBV12-4
CASSFVARGEAFF | TGTGCCAGCAGCTTCGTAGCCCGCGGTGAAGCTTTCTTT | - | 13 | TRBJ1-1 | - | TRBV7-9
CASSLGGRAEQYF | TGTGCCAGCAGCTTAGGTGGCAGGGCGGAGCAGTACTTC | - | 13 | TRBJ2-7 | few | TRBV7-2
CASSAQGQRGEKLFF | TGTGCCAGCAGTGCCCAGGGACAGCGGGGGGAAAAACTGTTTTTT | TRBD1 | 15 | TRBJ1-4 | - | TRBV2
CASRPSGSTYEQYF | TGTGCCAGCAGGCCTAGCGGCTCTACCTACGAGCAGTACTTC | TRBD2 | 14 | TRBJ2-7 | - | TRBV25-1
CSVATGDTGELFF | TGCAGCGTCGCAACAGGGGACACCGGGGAGCTGTTTTTT | TRBD1 | 13 | TRBJ2-2 | few | TRBV29-1
CASSLGVGDEEFF | TGTGCCAGCAGCTTGGGGGTAGGGGATGAGGAGTTCTTC | - | 13 | TRBJ2-1 | - | TRBV5-6
CASSISQGRETQYF | TGTGCCAGTAGTATCTCTCAGGGACGGGAGACCCAGTACTTC | - | 14 | TRBJ2-5 | - | TRBV19
CASSPQGQGAGEQYF | TGTGCCAGCAGTCCACAGGGACAGGGGGCTGGCGAGCAGTACTTC | TRBD1 | 15 | TRBJ2-7 | - | TRBV27
CASSSRDRGWADTQYF | TGTGCCAGCAGCTCCCGGGACAGAGGTTGGGCAGATACGCAGTATTTT | TRBD1 | 16 | TRBJ2-3 | few | TRBV6-2/TRBV6-3
CASSYTLEQYF | TGTGCCAGCAGCTACACTTTAGAGCAGTACTTC | - | 11 | TRBJ2-7 | - | TRBV12-3/TRBV12-4
CASNERKHYGYTF | TGTGCCAGTAATGAGAGGAAGCACTATGGCTACACCTTC | - | 13 | TRBJ1-2 | once | TRBV19
CASTTWGSGNTIYF | TGTGCCAGCACTACGTGGGGCTCTGGAAACACCATATATTTT | - | 14 | TRBJ1-3 | once | TRBV2
CASSLETYTDTQYF | TGCGCCAGCAGCTTGGAAACTTACACAGATACGCAGTATTTT | - | 14 | TRBJ2-3 | - | TRBV5-1
CASSPGTGRGEQYF | TGTGCCAGCAGCCCCGGGACAGGGAGAGGCGAGCAGTACTTC | TRBD1 | 14 | TRBJ2-7 | - | TRBV5-5
CASSYWRGGETQYF | TGTGCCAGCAGTTACTGGCGGGGGGGCGAGACCCAGTACTTC | TRBD2 | 14 | TRBJ2-5 | - | TRBV6-5
CASSPTYGGDGYTF | TGCGCCAGCAGCCCTACCTATGGAGGGGACGGCTACACCTTC | - | 14 | TRBJ1-2 | - | TRBV4-1
CASSHPLAGRRFADTQYF | TGCGCCAGCAGCCACCCCCTAGCGGGACGAAGGTTTGCAGATACGCAGTATTTT | TRBD2 | 18 | TRBJ2-3 | once | TRBV4-1
CASRLNPNTEAFF | TGCGCCAGCAGACTCAACCCGAACACTGAAGCTTTCTTT | - | 13 | TRBJ1-1 | - | TRBV5-1
CASSDETSGTGELFF | TGTGCCAGCAGTGACGAGACTAGCGGGACCGGGGAGCTGTTTTTT | TRBD2 | 15 | TRBJ2-2 | many | TRBV6-4
CSVEDEQGANYEQYF | TGCAGCGTTGAAGATGAACAGGGGGCAAACTACGAGCAGTACTTC | TRBD1 | 15 | TRBJ2-7 | few | TRBV29-1
CASSQDMSPAGGQETQYF | TGTGCCAGCAGCCAAGATATGAGTCCAGCGGGGGGGCAAGAGACCCAGTACTTC | TRBD2 | 18 | TRBJ2-5 | few | TRBV4-2
CASSLRREAYEQYF | TGTGCCAGCAGCTTGCGCAGGGAGGCCTACGAGCAGTACTTC | - | 14 | TRBJ2-7 | - | TRBV5-6
CSARDQPQLWAFF | TGCAGTGCTAGAGACCAACCTCAGTTGTGGGCTTTCTTT | - | 13 | TRBJ1-1 | few | TRBV20-1
CTSSLDRASTDTQYF | TGTACCAGCAGTCTCGACAGGGCGAGCACAGATACGCAGTATTTT | TRBD1 | 15 | TRBJ2-3 | - | TRBV28
CASSTRGGTEAFF | TGTGCCAGCAGTACTCGAGGGGGCACTGAAGCTTTCTTT | - | 13 | TRBJ1-1 | few | TRBV6-5
CASSLGAGTAKNIQYF | TGCGCCAGCAGCCTAGGTGCCGGGACAGCAAAAAACATTCAGTACTTC | TRBD1 | 16 | TRBJ2-4 | few | TRBV5-1
CASSQEPYQETQYF | TGCGCCAGCAGCCAAGAGCCCTACCAAGAGACCCAGTACTTC | - | 14 | TRBJ2-5 | few | TRBV4-3
CASSRGTVQLPNEQFF | TGTGCCAGCAGCCGCGGGACAGTCCAACTCCCTAATGAGCAGTTCTTC | - | 16 | TRBJ2-1 | - | TRBV6-1
CSASTASGSHRNEQFF | TGCAGTGCTAGTACGGCTAGCGGGAGTCATCGGAATGAGCAGTTCTTC | TRBD2 | 16 | TRBJ2-1 | - | TRBV20-1
CASKLGHPGIYEQYF | TGTGCCAGCAAGCTCGGGCACCCGGGCATTTACGAGCAGTACTTC | - | 15 | TRBJ2-7 | - | TRBV12-3/TRBV12-4
CASSLDIANYGYTF | TGTGCCAGCAGCCTAGACATTGCGAACTATGGCTACACCTTC | - | 14 | TRBJ1-2 | few | TRBV5-4
CASSLNGGAWETQYF | TGTGCCAGCAGTTTAAACGGGGGGGCCTGGGAGACCCAGTACTTC | TRBD2 | 15 | TRBJ2-5 | few | TRBV12-3/TRBV12-4
CASSPTGAVRAFF | TGTGCCAGCAGTCCGACTGGGGCGGTGCGAGCTTTCTTT | - | 13 | TRBJ1-1 | few | TRBV12-3/TRBV12-4